The next 32 T cell receptor beta chains were all read from a single sample in a study of T cell responses to AZD1222 COVID-19 vaccine. The assay was immunoSEQ multiplex PCR, and TCRdb's table has in-frame clones only and misses some. The data show fewer than 110,000 clones, 91% seen once. The source was peripheral blood, collected on day 0 of AZD1222 vaccination. The receptor source for this set is an adult in good health.

The rearrangement joins TRBV7-2 to TRBJ1-2, with D hard to call. CDR3 size: 13 residues. Germline values: CDR1 SGHTA, CDR2 FQGNSA. Deletions cut 0 bases from V and 6 bases from J, with 8 bases between. The CDR3 coding sequence is TGTGCCAGCAGCTTAGCTGGGGAGGATGGCTACACCTTC. Residues: CASSLAGEDGYTF.

CDR3 amino acids: CATHRGTGELFF. CDR3 in DNA: TGTGCCACCCATCGCGGTACCGGGGAGCTGTTTTTT. The chain employs TRBV6-5 and TRBJ2-2, with D hard to call. The length of the CDR3 is 12 residues. Germline V lookup: CDR1 MNHEY, CDR2 SVGAGI. Trimming stripped 10 bases from V and 5 bases from J, with 11 bases between.

The rearrangement joins TRBV29-1 to TRBJ2-5; possible D gene TRBD1, 6 bases. The V and J ends lost 5 bases and 5 bases respectively, with 24 bases between them. Germline loops: CDR1 SQVTM, CDR2 ANQGSEA. The CDR3 consists of 16 residues. CDR3: CSVPARGGRGSETQYF. The CDR3 DNA is TGCAGCGTTCCCGCGCGAGGGGGTAGGGGTTCTGAGACCCAGTACTTC.

The chain uses TRBV5-4 and TRBJ2-3; D might be TRBD2 (6 bases). Germline V gene lookup returns CDR1 SGHNT and CDR2 YYREEE (reference sequence). The CDR3 spans 15 residues. V lost 4 bases and J 6 bases, leaving 18 bases between the germline ends. The DNA of the CDR3 is TGTGCCAGCAGCCGGGGCGGGGTAAATTGGGATACGCAGTATTTT. Protein sequence: CASSRGGVNWDTQYF. Looking up the rest from reference TRBV5-4 and TRBJ2-3 gives the full variable domain: ETGVTQSPTHLIKTRGQQVTLRCSSQSGHNTVSWYQQALGQGPQFIFQYYREEENGRGNFPPRFSGLQFPNYSSELNVNALELDDSALYLCASSRGGVNWDTQYFGPGTRLTVL.

The CDR3 DNA reads as TGTGCCAGCAGTGCCCAAGAGACCCAGTACTTC. It codes for CASSAQETQYF. The gene calls are TRBV25-1 and TRBJ2-5; D gene unclear. The CDR3 has 11 amino acids. Germline V gene lookup returns CDR1 MGHDK and CDR2 SYGVNS. Trimming took off 4 bases at V and 1 base at J, with 1 base between the two ends.

This chain uses TRBV3-1 (or the pseudogene TRBV3-2) with TRBJ2-5; TRBD2 aligns across 8 bases. The CDR3 is 15 amino acids. Trimming cost V 4 bases and J 4 bases; bases outside gene matches: 8. Germline-derived CDR1 and CDR2 are LGHDT and YNNKEL (reference sequence). The CDR3 here is CASSPWGLGGETQYF. The CDR3 DNA sequence: TGTGCCAGCAGCCCCTGGGGACTAGGTGGAGAGACCCAGTACTTC.

This rearrangement joins TRBV19 to TRBJ2-2, with no clear D. The germline CDR1 and CDR2 sequences are LNHDA and SQIVND (reference sequence). The CDR3 contains 14 residues. Trimming pared 3 bases from V and 1 base from J, leaving 6 bases between. The CDR3 spells CASSIGGNTGELFF. Written as DNA, the CDR3 is TGTGCCAGTAGTATCGGTGGGAACACCGGGGAGCTGTTTTTT.

The chain combines TRBV12-3 or TRBV12-4 with TRBJ2-5; D is ambiguous. The V gene lost 2 bases and the J gene lost 5 bases, with 9 bases spanning the gap. The CDR3 runs 13 residues. This chain's CDR3 is CASSLSRQETQYF. The CDR3 DNA is TGTGCCAGCAGTTTAAGCCGGCAGGAGACCCAGTACTTC.

The rearrangement links TRBV7-2 to TRBJ1-2, with a possible D match to TRBD1 (5 bases). The germline gives CDR1 SGHTA, CDR2 FQGNSA. V gave up 5 bases and J gave up 2 bases, with 18 bases separating them. The CDR3 covers 16 residues. In DNA, the CDR3 is TGTGCCAGCAGCGCAATACCCCAGGGCGGAAACTATGGCTACACCTTC. It is translated as CASSAIPQGGNYGYTF.

The DNA for the CDR3 is TGTGCCATCAGTGATGGAGCCCCAGACAACTATGGCTACACCTTC. Protein: CAISDGAPDNYGYTF. The V gene is TRBV10-3, the J gene TRBJ1-2, with D unclear. V was clipped by 3 bases and J by 2 bases, with 13 bases between them. This CDR3 is built from 15 residues. Germline V gene data show CDR1 as ENHRY and CDR2 as SYGVKD.

This clone is a singleton in its sample. The chain joins TRBV3-1 (or the pseudogene TRBV3-2) to TRBJ1-1, with a tentative D call TRBD1 (6 bases). From germline, CDR1 is LGHDT and CDR2 YNNKEL (reference sequence). The CDR3 runs to 14 residues. With 6 bases removed from V and 2 bases from J, the gap between germline ends came to 13 bases. The CDR3 bases are TGTGCCAGCAGGGCCGGACAGCCAAACACTGAAGCTTTCTTT. Translating it yields CASRAGQPNTEAFF.

The gene calls are TRBV24-1 and TRBJ1-2; D is undetermined. There are 11 residues in the CDR3. Between the trimmed V and J ends, which lost 10 bases and 4 bases, there was a span of 9 bases. Looked up from germline, CDR1 is KGHDR and CDR2 is SFDVKD. The CDR3 protein is CATPEIYGYTF. CDR3 bases: TGTGCCACACCGGAGATCTATGGCTACACCTTC.

CDR3 sequence (DNA): TGTGCCAGCAGTTTAGCAACAGGGAATGGGGCTTTCTTT. Its translation: CASSLATGNGAFF. This rearrangement joins TRBV12-3 or TRBV12-4 to TRBJ1-1, with D possibly TRBD1 on 6 matching bases. The CDR3 spans 13 residues. V lost 0 bases and J lost 11, with 13 bases in between.

CDR3 amino acids: CASSQEPRVVGEAFF. CDR3 nucleotides: TGCGCCAGCAGCCAAGAACCCCGGGTAGTCGGTGAAGCTTTCTTT. The chain combines TRBV4-3 with TRBJ1-1; D remains unclear. V lost 0 bases and J 7 bases, leaving 15 bases between the germline ends. The CDR3 is 15 residues long. CDR1 and CDR2 from the germline V gene are LGHNA and YSLEER.

This rearrangement joins TRBV18 to TRBJ2-7, with D maybe TRBD1 (5 bases). The germline V gene has CDR1 KGHSH and CDR2 LQKENI. The CDR3 has 15 residues. The V gene lost 1 base and the J gene lost 2 bases, with 12 bases spanning the gap. In nucleotides, the CDR3 is TGTGCCAGCTCACCACTGCAGGGTAAAGCCTACGAGCAGTACTTC. It encodes CASSPLQGKAYEQYF. The whole variable domain, remainder taken from reference TRBV18 and TRBJ2-7, is NAGVMQNPRHLVRRRGQEARLRCSPMKGHSHVYWYRQLPEEGLKFMVYLQKENIIDESGMPKERFSAEFPKEGPSILRIQQVVRGDSAAYFCASSPLQGKAYEQYFGPGTRLTVT.

This clone was observed once. The rearrangement joins TRBV7-9 to TRBJ1-2, with a possible D match to TRBD1 (5 bases). The V end was cut by 5 bases, the J end by 4 bases, with 14 bases between. In germline, CDR1 is SEHNR, CDR2 FQNEAQ (reference sequence). The length of the CDR3 is 14 residues. The DNA for the CDR3 is TGTGCCAGCAGCACAACGACAGAGCGCTATGGCTACACCTTC. Translation gives CASSTTTERYGYTF.

The chain recombines TRBV3-1 (or the pseudogene TRBV3-2) with TRBJ1-1; D call uncertain. CDR1 and CDR2 from the germline V gene are LGHDT and YNNKEL (reference sequence). The CDR3 runs to 17 residues. Between the trimmed V and J ends, which lost 0 bases and 3 bases, there was a span of 17 bases. CDR3 loop: CASSQERVRGLDTEAFF. The CDR3 DNA follows: TGTGCCAGCAGCCAAGAGAGGGTTCGAGGTTTGGACACTGAAGCTTTCTTT.

The gene calls are TRBV5-4 and TRBJ1-5; the D gene is possibly TRBD1 (6 bases). Germline assignment: CDR1 SGHNT and CDR2 YYREEE (reference sequence). V lost 0 bases, J lost 6 bases, and 10 bases lay in between. This CDR3 has 14 residues. The CDR3 spells CASSLAGDFQPQHF. In DNA form, the CDR3 reads TGTGCCAGCAGCTTGGCAGGGGATTTTCAGCCCCAGCATTTT.

In its sample, this clone was seen once. This sequence joins TRBV6-2 or TRBV6-3 and TRBJ1-5; the match to TRBD1 covers 8 bases. Looked up from germline, CDR1 is MNHEY and CDR2 is SVGEGT. The ends lost 1 base at V and 5 bases at J; junction bases unmatched: 4. CDR3 length: 15 amino acids. CDR3 sequence reads: CASSYWTGWDQPQHF. The CDR3 DNA reads TGTGCCAGCAGTTACTGGACAGGGTGGGATCAGCCCCAGCATTTT.

This sequence joins TRBV30 and TRBJ1-1; D is ambiguous. Germline values: CDR1 GTSNPN, CDR2 SVGIG (reference sequence). The V gene lost 8 bases and the J gene lost 1 base, with 8 bases spanning the gap. CDR3 length: 11 amino acids. CDR3 residues: CASHRNTEAFF. CDR3 DNA sequence: TGTGCCAGCCACAGGAACACTGAAGCTTTCTTT. The variable domain in full, completed from reference TRBV30 and TRBJ1-1, reads SQTIHQWPATLVQPVGSPLSLECTVEGTSNPNLYWYRQAAGRGLQLLFYSVGIGQISSEVPQNLSASRPQDRQFILSSKKLLLSDSGFYLCASHRNTEAFFGQGTRLTVV.

This clone appeared once. The chain uses TRBV7-2 and TRBJ2-5, with a possible D match to TRBD2 (7 bases). The V gene lost 4 bases and the J gene lost 5 bases, with 17 bases spanning the gap. The CDR3 is 15 amino acids. Germline V CDR1 and CDR2: SGHTA, FQGNSA. The DNA for the CDR3 is TGTGCCAGCAGCTCCATTCGCGGGGGCTCTGAGACCCAGTACTTC. Protein product: CASSSIRGGSETQYF.

The V call is TRBV7-2, the J call TRBJ2-7; D is unresolved. The V gene lost 2 bases and the J gene lost 2 bases, with 10 bases spanning the gap. Germline CDR1 and CDR2: SGHTA and FQGNSA. CDR3 length: 14 residues. The CDR3 reads CASSLTVYPYEQYF. DNA of the CDR3: TGTGCCAGCAGCTTAACGGTCTACCCCTACGAGCAGTACTTC.

The chain employs TRBV10-3 and TRBJ1-5, with TRBD1 matching 7 bases. The CDR3 extends over 16 amino acids. Germline V gene sequence: CDR1 ENHRY, CDR2 SYGVKD. V trimming: 0 bases; J trimming: 4 bases; junction bases outside the gene matches: 6. The CDR3 reads CAISESRDSQNQPQHF. CDR3 sequence (DNA): TGTGCCATCAGTGAGTCGAGGGACAGCCAAAATCAGCCCCAGCATTTT.

CDR3 region: CASSPGHNRVQPQHF. CDR3 nucleotide sequence: TGTGCCAGCAGCCCCGGACACAACCGGGTTCAGCCCCAGCATTTT. The chain joins TRBV3-1 (or the pseudogene TRBV3-2) to TRBJ1-5, with D possibly matching TRBD1 (5 bases). Trimming stripped 4 bases from V and 6 bases from J, with 16 bases between. Germline loops: CDR1 LGHDT, CDR2 YNNKEL (reference sequence). There are 15 residues in the CDR3.

The gene calls are TRBV7-2 and TRBJ2-3; D is possibly TRBD1 or TRBD2 (5 bases each). V was shortened by 4 bases and J by 10 bases, with 15 bases between the two germline ends. This CDR3 is built from 13 residues. Germline V CDR1 and CDR2: SGHTA, FQGNSA. The CDR3 spells CASSSGPPIPQYF. CDR3 coding DNA: TGTGCCAGCAGCTCGGGACCCCCTATCCCGCAGTATTTT.

This chain uses TRBV19 with TRBJ1-6; possible D gene TRBD1, 6 bases. This CDR3 spans 13 amino acids. V dropped 4 bases and J dropped 7 bases, with 8 bases sitting between them. The germline CDR1 and CDR2 sequences are LNHDA and SQIVND (reference sequence). Here the CDR3 DNA reads TGTGCCAGTAGTACGCAGGGGAATTCACCCCTCCACTTT. Amino acids: CASSTQGNSPLHF.

V is TRBV5-6 and J is TRBJ1-1, with 9 positions matching TRBD1. Trimming at V came to 4 bases and at J to 10 bases, leaving 5 bases not matched to a gene. Germline V CDR1 and CDR2: SGHDT, YYEEEE. This CDR3 has 12 amino acids. CDR3 region: CASSIKTGGAFF. Written as DNA, the CDR3 is TGTGCCAGCAGCATTAAGACAGGGGGAGCTTTCTTT. The full variable domain, its missing parts supplied by reference TRBV5-6 and TRBJ1-1, is DAGVTQSPTHLIKTRGQQVTLRCSPKSGHDTVSWYQQALGQGPQFIFQYYEEEERQRGNFPDRFSGHQFPNYSSELNVNALLLGDSALYLCASSIKTGGAFFGQGTRLTVV.

V is TRBV19 and J is TRBJ1-4; 7 bases line up with TRBD1. The V gene end was trimmed by 2 bases and the J gene end by 7 bases; junction bases not matched to a gene: 10. Germline V gene data show CDR1 as LNHDA and CDR2 as SQIVND (reference sequence). This CDR3 is 16 amino acids long. CDR3 amino acids: CASSIPDRVYGEKLFF. The CDR3 region has the DNA TGTGCCAGTAGTATACCAGACAGGGTGTACGGTGAAAAACTGTTTTTT. Full variable domain (remainder filled in from reference TRBV19 and TRBJ1-4): DGGITQSPKYLFRKEGQNVTLSCEQNLNHDAMYWYRQDPGQGLRLIYYSQIVNDFQKGDIAEGYSVSREKKESFPLTVTSAQKNPTAFYLCASSIPDRVYGEKLFFGSGTQLSVL.

This clone was counted a single time. The V gene is TRBV2, the J gene TRBJ1-6, with a possible D match to TRBD1 (5 bases). The V gene lost 6 bases and the J gene lost 10 bases, with 19 bases spanning the gap. The CDR3 consists of 15 residues. Germline CDR1 SNHLY, CDR2 FYNNEI. In DNA, the CDR3 is TGTGCCAGCAGCTCGGACAAGACGGATATCTCACCCCTCCACTTT. It yields the protein CASSSDKTDISPLHF.

The chain combines TRBV5-1 with TRBJ2-1; 7 positions agree with TRBD1. V lost 4 bases to trimming and J lost 3 bases; unmatched junction nucleotides: 7. There are 15 residues in the CDR3. Germline loops: CDR1 SGHRS, CDR2 YFSETQ. The CDR3 DNA sequence: TGCGCCAGCAGCCTTGGACAGGTGGTCTACAATGAGCAGTTCTTC. Protein product: CASSLGQVVYNEQFF.

The chain is built from TRBV19 and TRBJ1-1; 7 bases agree with TRBD1. J gave up 5 bases and V 5 bases, and 8 bases lay outside the gene matches. The CDR3 sequence is 14 residues long. The germline gives CDR1 LNHDA, CDR2 SQIVND (reference sequence). CDR3 residues: CASSPRQGRTEAFF. The CDR3 coding sequence is TGTGCCAGTAGTCCGCGACAGGGTAGGACTGAAGCTTTCTTT.

This rearrangement joins TRBV5-1 to TRBJ1-2, with D perhaps matching TRBD1 (6 bases). The ends were cut back, 0 bases at V and 8 bases at J, with 11 bases in the middle. This CDR3 spans 13 amino acids. Germline-derived CDR1 and CDR2 are SGHRS and YFSETQ. The CDR3 here is CASSLGQGHGYTF. CDR3 nucleotide sequence: TGCGCCAGCAGCTTGGGTCAGGGACACGGCTACACCTTC.